Sequencing of this TCR beta chain was carried out in a study of blood T cell repertoires in COVID-19. Overall study: Both acute and convalescent COVID-19 samples were obtained from the United States, Italy and Spain. Sample material is recorded as cDNA or gDNA derived from T cells, B-cell-depleted T cells, or PBMCs.

Under the authors' procedure: Amplified reference gene primers provided the basis for estimating nucleated cell counts. TCRdb's copy holds only in-frame clones and misses some; the assay was immunoSEQ multiplex PCR. Clone size and the V and J calls come from that table; the DNA yielded D and trimming. The sample has about 400,000 clones, around 84% seen once. With 3 bases removed from V and 6 bases from J, the gap between germline ends came to 8 bases. CDR3 length: 13 amino acids. Looked up from germline, CDR1 is KGHDR and CDR2 is SFDVKD. The sequenced sample consisted of peripheral blood. The V and J genes are TRBV24-1 and TRBJ1-5; no firm D call. The TCR was taken from a human donor in a cohort sampled during active COVID-19. The CDR3 DNA is TGTGCCACCAGTGATCAAACAGCTCAGCCCCAGCATTTT. This translates into CATSDQTAQPQHF.